The 26 T cell receptor beta chains below were found in one sample sequenced in a study of cytomegalovirus exposure and HLA in healthy donors. The primer mix had 60 Vbeta and 13 Jbeta primers. Assay: immunoSEQ multiplex PCR; the TCRdb copy retains only in-frame clones and omits some. Seen here are about 160,000 clones, roughly 80% observed once, and the top ten hold roughly 7.7%. The sample taken for sequencing was PBMCs. Receptors originate from a young woman in good health and CMV-seropositive.

The CDR3 bases are TGTGCCAGCAGTGCTTGGAGGAACACTGAAGCTTTCTTT. Translating gives CASSAWRNTEAFF. This sequence joins TRBV6-5 and TRBJ1-1; unclear D gene. The CDR3 is made up of 13 amino acids. V was shortened by 5 bases and J by 1 base, with 8 bases between the two germline ends. CDR1 and CDR2 from the germline V gene are MNHEY and SVGAGI.

The gene calls are TRBV25-1 and TRBJ2-5; 11 bases agree with TRBD2. The CDR3 consists of 15 residues. V was pared by 5 bases and J by 5 bases, with 7 bases of the junction left unmatched. Germline V lookup: CDR1 MGHDK, CDR2 SYGVNS. The CDR3 DNA reads as TGTGCCAGCAGTCAAATAGCGGGGGGGCCGGAGACCCAGTACTTC. Encoded protein: CASSQIAGGPETQYF. Full variable domain (remainder filled in from reference TRBV25-1 and TRBJ2-5): EADIYQTPRYLVIGTGKKITLECSQTMGHDKMYWYQQDPGMELHLIHYSYGVNSTEKGDLSSESTVSRIRTEHFPLTLESARPSHTSQYLCASSQIAGGPETQYFGPGTRLLVL.

A few counts support this clone. V gene TRBV9 combines with J gene TRBJ2-1; no definite D call. Germline V gene lookup returns CDR1 SGDLS and CDR2 YYNGEE. V lost 3 bases, J lost 5 bases, and 9 bases lay in between. The CDR3 is 13 residues long. CDR3 sequence reads: CASSETGHNEQFF. CDR3 in DNA: TGTGCCAGCAGCGAAACTGGTCACAATGAGCAGTTCTTC.

This chain connects TRBV6-6 to TRBJ2-7; D remains ambiguous. The V end lost 6 bases, the J end lost 2 bases, and 20 bases lay between the germline ends. CDR1 and CDR2 (germline): MNHNY, SVGAGI (reference sequence). The CDR3 extends over 16 amino acids. The CDR3 region is CASSPLGYLRPYEQYF. For the CDR3, the DNA is TGTGCCAGCAGCCCTCTAGGATACCTTAGACCCTACGAGCAGTACTTC.

This chain uses TRBV6-1 with TRBJ2-4, with 8 bases lining up with TRBD2. Unmatched junction bases numbered 3, after V lost 4 bases and J lost 4 bases. Germline V lookup: CDR1 MNHNS, CDR2 SASEGT. CDR3 size: 14 residues. The CDR3: CASSGLASKNIQYF. Here the CDR3 DNA reads TGTGCCAGCAGTGGACTAGCGTCTAAAAACATTCAGTACTTC.

This rearrangement joins TRBV7-9 to TRBJ1-1; TRBD1 matches 9 bases. The CDR3 totals 15 residues. With 1 base clipped from V and 1 base from J, the junction kept 1 base outside the gene matches. Germline CDR1 reads SEHNR; CDR2 reads FQNEAQ (reference sequence). The CDR3 DNA sequence: TGTGCCAGCAGCTTAGGACAGGGGGAGAACACTGAAGCTTTCTTT. Translating it yields CASSLGQGENTEAFF.

This chain uses TRBV5-6 with TRBJ2-7, with 7 nucleotides matching TRBD1. CDR3 size: 17 residues. V lost 4 bases and J lost 1; bases outside the gene matches: 14. The germline V gene has CDR1 SGHDT and CDR2 YYEEEE. As DNA, the CDR3 is TGTGCCAGCAGCAAAAGAATAGCGACAGGGTATTCCTACGAGCAGTACTTC. It specifies CASSKRIATGYSYEQYF. The entire variable domain, with the rest obtained from reference TRBV5-6 and TRBJ2-7, is as follows: DAGVTQSPTHLIKTRGQQVTLRCSPKSGHDTVSWYQQALGQGPQFIFQYYEEEERQRGNFPDRFSGHQFPNYSSELNVNALLLGDSALYLCASSKRIATGYSYEQYFGPGTRLTVT.

The rearrangement links TRBV5-1 to TRBJ2-2; D remains unclear. Per germline, CDR1 SGHRS and CDR2 YFSETQ. V was trimmed by 0 bases and J by 0 bases, leaving 3 bases between them. The CDR3 is 14 amino acids. The CDR3 DNA reads as TGCGCCAGCAGCTTGGCAGCGAACACCGGGGAGCTGTTTTTT. Its translation: CASSLAANTGELFF.

The chain recombines TRBV28 with TRBJ2-5; 7 bases fit TRBD1. Germline assignment: CDR1 MDHEN and CDR2 SYDVKM. V gave up 5 bases and J gave up 3 bases; unmatched junction bases: 3. This CDR3 is built from 13 residues. The CDR3 DNA is TGTGCCAGCAGTGGACAGGAAAAAGAGACCCAGTACTTC. This codes for CASSGQEKETQYF.

The chain employs TRBV6-5 and TRBJ1-4; possible D gene TRBD1, 6 bases. Trimming removed 0 bases at V and 1 base at J, with 6 bases between. Germline V gene sequence: CDR1 MNHEY, CDR2 SVGAGI. The CDR3 is made up of 15 amino acids. CDR3 region: CASSYSTGTNEKLFF. The CDR3 nucleotides are TGTGCCAGCAGTTACTCGACAGGAACTAATGAAAAACTGTTTTTT.

The chain joins TRBV29-1 to TRBJ1-4, with D tentatively TRBD1 (6 bases). The V end lost 1 base, the J end lost 8 bases, and 17 bases lay between the germline ends. Germline assignment: CDR1 SQVTM and CDR2 ANQGSEA. This CDR3 is 15 amino acids long. CDR3 protein: CSVEVVYREGEKLFF. The CDR3 nucleotides are TGCAGCGTTGAAGTGGTCTACAGGGAAGGGGAAAAACTGTTTTTT.

The rearrangement links TRBV7-8 to TRBJ1-5; D might be TRBD1 (6 bases). Germline CDR1 reads SGHVS; CDR2 reads FQNEAQ. Trimming removed 5 bases from V and 9 bases from J, with 20 bases in between. The CDR3 runs 15 residues. CDR3 protein: CASSPQGTAHMPQHF. CDR3 bases: TGTGCCAGCAGCCCCCAGGGGACCGCGCACATGCCCCAGCATTTT.

This sequence joins TRBV28 and TRBJ2-7; possibly TRBD1 for D (7 bases). This CDR3 is built from 15 residues. From germline, CDR1 is MDHEN and CDR2 SYDVKM. The V end was cut by 3 bases, the J end by 4 bases, with 16 bases between. This CDR3 reads CASSFGRDRPYEQYF. CDR3 sequence (DNA): TGTGCCAGCAGTTTCGGGCGGGACAGACCATACGAGCAGTACTTC.

This clone came up once. V gene TRBV19 combines with J gene TRBJ2-7, with TRBD1 matching 11 bases. Per the germline V gene, CDR1 is LNHDA and CDR2 is SQIVND (reference sequence). The CDR3 length is 14 residues. V lost 6 bases, J lost 8 bases, and 9 bases stayed unmatched. The CDR3 is CASSSGTGGIKQYF. In DNA form, the CDR3 reads TGTGCCAGTAGCTCCGGGACAGGGGGTATCAAGCAGTACTTC. The variable domain in full, completed from reference TRBV19 and TRBJ2-7, reads DGGITQSPKYLFRKEGQNVTLSCEQNLNHDAMYWYRQDPGQGLRLIYYSQIVNDFQKGDIAEGYSVSREKKESFPLTVTSAQKNPTAFYLCASSSGTGGIKQYFGPGTRLTVT.

The table lists this clone with a count of one. CDR3: CASSGGTGHYGYTF. The CDR3 region has the DNA TGTGCCAGCAGTGGGGGGACAGGGCACTATGGCTACACCTTC. The V call is TRBV27, the J call TRBJ1-2; 9 bases agree with TRBD1. Germline V lookup: CDR1 MNHEY, CDR2 SMNVEV (reference sequence). V dropped 5 bases and J dropped 3; count of bases not matched to a gene: 4. The CDR3 is 14 residues long.

The chain employs TRBV7-2 and TRBJ1-1, with D possibly being TRBD1 (5 bases). The CDR3 runs to 12 residues. CDR1 is SGHTA and CDR2 is FQGNSA in the germline V gene. V lost 8 bases, J lost 5 bases, and 12 bases lay in between. CDR3 in DNA: TGTGCCAGCGGTTGGGGGGGGACTGAAGCTTTCTTT. The encoded protein is CASGWGGTEAFF.

The rearrangement joins TRBV29-1 to TRBJ2-7; possible D gene TRBD1, 5 bases. The CDR3 has 14 residues. The germline V gene encodes CDR1 SQVTM and CDR2 ANQGSEA. Deletions cut 7 bases from V and 1 base from J, with 17 bases between. This CDR3 reads CSAYSTGDSYEQYF. The CDR3 DNA sequence: TGCAGCGCTTACTCTACAGGAGATTCCTACGAGCAGTACTTC.

This sequence joins TRBV7-9 and TRBJ1-1; 9 bases are shared with TRBD1. V trimming: 3 bases; J trimming: 1 base; junction bases outside the gene matches: 3. CDR3 length: 15 amino acids. Germline lookup yields CDR1 SEHNR and CDR2 FQNEAQ (reference sequence). The CDR3 loop is CASSFTGGANTEAFF. The CDR3 coding sequence is TGTGCCAGCAGCTTCACAGGGGGCGCGAACACTGAAGCTTTCTTT. Full variable domain (outside the CDR3, taken from reference TRBV7-9 and TRBJ1-1): DTGVSQNPRHKITKRGQNVTFRCDPISEHNRLYWYRQTLGQGPEFLTYFQNEAQLEKSRLLSDRFSAERPKGSFSTLEIQRTEQGDSAMYLCASSFTGGANTEAFFGQGTRLTVV.

V gene TRBV18 combines with J gene TRBJ2-7; perhaps TRBD1 as D (6 bases). The CDR3 is 13 residues long. Germline V gene sequence: CDR1 KGHSH, CDR2 LQKENI. Trimming cost V 5 bases and J 0 bases, with 8 bases left between them. The CDR3 loop reads CASSGGHSYEQYF. The CDR3 region has the DNA TGTGCCAGCTCAGGGGGACACTCCTACGAGCAGTACTTC.

The chain combines TRBV5-4 with TRBJ2-1, with 8 bases aligning to TRBD2. Trimming removed 4 bases from V and 0 bases from J; junction bases left unmatched: 6. The CDR3 spans 16 residues. Germline loops: CDR1 SGHNT, CDR2 YYREEE (reference sequence). The CDR3: CASSLKRGSSYNEQFF. For the CDR3, the DNA is TGTGCCAGCAGCCTGAAGCGGGGGAGCTCCTACAATGAGCAGTTCTTC. Combining the CDR3 with reference TRBV5-4 and TRBJ2-1 gives the whole variable domain ETGVTQSPTHLIKTRGQQVTLRCSSQSGHNTVSWYQQALGQGPQFIFQYYREEENGRGNFPPRFSGLQFPNYSSELNVNALELDDSALYLCASSLKRGSSYNEQFFGPGTRLTVL.

This clone was seen a few times. The genes are TRBV21-1 and TRBJ2-3; the table calls TRBD2, which could not be checked here. TRBV21-1 is deemed a pseudogene. The CDR3 totals 16 residues. CDR3: CASSKGGGGGTDTQYF. CDR3 DNA: TGTGCCAGCAGCAAAGGTGGCGGGGGGGGCACAGATACGCAGTATTTT.

The chain links TRBV19 to TRBJ2-1, with 14 positions matching TRBD2. CDR1 is LNHDA, CDR2 SQIVND, per germline (reference sequence). The junction had 6 bases not matched to a gene; V was cut back by 4 bases and J by 7 bases. This CDR3 comprises 16 residues. CDR3 protein: CASSTTSGGARNEQFF. The CDR3 bases are TGTGCCAGTAGTACGACTAGCGGGGGGGCGAGGAATGAGCAGTTCTTC.

The chain carries TRBV9 and TRBJ2-1; tentative D call: TRBD2 (5 bases). V was shortened by 2 bases and J by 6 bases, with 12 bases between the two germline ends. This CDR3 has 14 residues. Germline CDR1 is SGDLS and CDR2 is YYNGEE. CDR3 sequence: CASSVGSEGNEQFF. The DNA of the CDR3 is TGTGCCAGCAGCGTTGGCTCCGAGGGCAATGAGCAGTTCTTC.

V is TRBV14 and J is TRBJ1-2; D possibly corresponds to TRBD1 (5 bases). The CDR3 is 13 residues long. Trimming removed 6 bases from V and 2 bases from J, with 10 bases in between. In germline, CDR1 is SGHDN, CDR2 FVKESK. The CDR3 bases are TGTGCCAGCAGGGTCTCAGGGAACTATGGCTACACCTTC. Translated, it gives CASRVSGNYGYTF.

DNA of the CDR3: TGTGCCAGCAGCTACGACAGGGGAGGAGGCGGCTACACCTTC. Its translation: CASSYDRGGGGYTF. The chain has TRBV7-9 and TRBJ1-2; the match to TRBD1 covers 8 bases. This CDR3 is 14 amino acids long. V dropped 4 bases and J dropped 8; count of bases not matched to a gene: 9. The germline CDR1 and CDR2 sequences are SEHNR and FQNEAQ (reference sequence).

The chain has TRBV9 and TRBJ1-4; D is ambiguous. The CDR3 is 14 residues long. CDR1 is SGDLS, CDR2 YYNGEE, per germline. The V and J ends lost 4 bases and 2 bases respectively, with 9 bases between them. The DNA for the CDR3 is TGTGCCAGCAGCCCAACAGTCACTAATGAAAAACTGTTTTTT. This gives the protein CASSPTVTNEKLFF.